This T cell receptor beta chain was captured by sequencing in a study of CD8 T cells in Susac syndrome. Negative isolation was used for CD8+ and CD4+ T cells, and FACS enrichment was applied to TEMRA cells. The CDR3 contains 14 residues. Looked up from germline, CDR1 is SGHRS and CDR2 is YFSETQ. The V gene end was trimmed by 5 bases and the J gene end by 2 bases; junction bases not matched to a gene: 3. cDNA came from roughly 0.47 to 1 ug RNA primed by random hexamers. The immunoSEQ assay covered 54 Vbeta and 13 Jbeta segments for CDR3. TCRdb reprocessed the immunoSEQ multiplex PCR reads with MiXCR, giving one entry per CDR3 protein. Of about 130,000 distinct CDR3 sequences in the sample, 90% to 95% were seen once.

This sequence was found in a human donor in good health. Input material: CD4+ T cells from PBMCs. This rearrangement joins TRBV5-1 to TRBJ2-3; 9 bases agree with TRBD2. CDR3 nucleotide sequence: TGCGCCAGCAGAGCTAGCGGGACCACAGATACGCAGTATTTT. Translating gives CASRASGTTDTQYF. The variable domain in full, completed from reference TRBV5-1 and TRBJ2-3, reads KAGVTQTPRYLIKTRGQQVTLSCSPISGHRSVSWYQQTPGQGLQFLFEYFSETQRNKGNFPGRFSGRQFSNSRSEMNVSTLELGDSALYLCASRASGTTDTQYFGPGTRLTVL.